Following are 9 T cell receptor beta chains from one sample sequenced in a study of cytomegalovirus exposure and HLA in healthy donors. This PCR relied on a set of 60 Vbeta primers and 13 Jbeta primers. Sequencing was performed with immunoSEQ multiplex PCR; in TCRdb, only in-frame clones are kept and a portion is missing. The table has 150,000 to 200,000 clones, around 76% seen once. What was sequenced was PBMCs. The receptors shown here come from a woman in her twenties or thirties in good health and CMV-seropositive.

This chain links TRBV27 with TRBJ1-1, with D tentatively TRBD1 (5 bases). The CDR3 has 16 amino acids. Trimming removed 1 base from V and 3 bases from J, with 15 bases in between. The germline V gene encodes CDR1 MNHEY and CDR2 SMNVEV (reference sequence). The CDR3 DNA is TGTGCCAGCAGTTTATTAAGACAGTTTGGGGACACTGAAGCTTTCTTT. Residues: CASSLLRQFGDTEAFF.

The CDR3 here is CASSQDSDLNTGELFF. The DNA of the CDR3 is TGCGCCAGCAGCCAAGATTCAGATTTGAACACCGGGGAGCTGTTTTTT. The rearrangement uses TRBV4-3 and TRBJ2-2; D not resolved. V was trimmed by 0 bases and J by 1 base, leaving 9 bases between them. Looked up from germline, CDR1 is LGHNA and CDR2 is YSLEER. The CDR3 is 16 amino acids.

This clone was counted only a few times. This chain joins TRBV6-5 and TRBJ2-1; 11 bases fit TRBD2. The CDR3 runs 15 residues. Trimming removed 3 bases from V and 8 bases from J; junction bases left unmatched: 6. Germline V gene data show CDR1 as MNHEY and CDR2 as SVGAGI. Here the CDR3 reads CASSYSGGDGYEQFF. The CDR3 nucleotides read TGTGCCAGCAGTTATAGCGGGGGGGATGGATATGAGCAGTTCTTC.

V gene TRBV6-1 combines with J gene TRBJ1-5, with 10 bases that match TRBD1. The CDR3 sequence is 20 residues long. Trimming cost V 4 bases and J 7 bases; bases outside gene matches: 22. Germline V lookup: CDR1 MNHNS, CDR2 SASEGT. The CDR3 reads CASSALFPGQGSARRQPQHF. CDR3 sequence (DNA): TGTGCCAGCAGTGCACTGTTCCCGGGACAGGGGAGCGCCAGGCGGCAGCCCCAGCATTTT.

This chain joins TRBV5-1 and TRBJ1-2, with TRBD1 identical over 8 bases. In germline, CDR1 is SGHRS, CDR2 YFSETQ. The CDR3 sequence is 16 residues long. V dropped 4 bases and J dropped 0; count of bases not matched to a gene: 8. The CDR3 spells CASSPDPTGANYGYTF. CDR3 nucleotide sequence: TGCGCCAGCAGCCCGGACCCGACAGGGGCTAACTATGGCTACACCTTC.

The chain recombines TRBV5-6 with TRBJ1-2, with D perhaps TRBD1 (6 bases). The CDR3 length is 16 residues. V lost 0 bases, J lost 0 bases, and 12 bases lay in between. Germline CDR1 reads SGHDT; CDR2 reads YYEEEE. The CDR3: CASSLVAGATNYGYTF. DNA for the CDR3: TGTGCCAGCAGCTTGGTGGCAGGGGCGACTAACTATGGCTACACCTTC.

This clone showed up just once. The rearrangement joins TRBV6-1 to TRBJ1-2; 7 bases line up with TRBD1. Per germline, CDR1 MNHNS and CDR2 SASEGT. The V and J ends lost 7 bases and 4 bases, in that order; junction bases with no gene match: 9. CDR3 length equals 14 residues. CDR3 loop: CASTTRGEFYGYTF. In DNA form, the CDR3 reads TGTGCCAGCACTACCAGGGGGGAATTCTATGGCTACACCTTC.

The chain links TRBV19 to TRBJ1-2; possible D gene TRBD1, 5 bases. Germline CDR1 is LNHDA and CDR2 is SQIVND (reference sequence). There are 13 residues in the CDR3. Trimming stripped 6 bases from V and 7 bases from J, with 15 bases between. The DNA of the CDR3 is TGTGCCAGTAGGATCGGGGGGACTCGTGGCTACACCTTC. Its translation is CASRIGGTRGYTF.

The V gene is TRBV11-3, the J gene TRBJ2-1; 9 bases are a match to TRBD1. The CDR3 sequence is 16 residues long. Germline V gene data show CDR1 as SGHNT and CDR2 as YENEEA. The V and J ends lost 4 bases and 4 bases, in that order; junction bases with no gene match: 8. CDR3 nucleotide sequence: TGTGCCAGCAGCTCGTCTGGGACAGGGATTTACAATGAGCAGTTCTTC. It translates to CASSSSGTGIYNEQFF.